The 16 T cell receptor beta chains in this list originate from one sample, sequenced in a study of CD8 T cells in ankylosing spondylitis. Whole-study findings and limits: A TCR beta motif of eight highly homologous variants appeared characteristic of ankylosing spondylitis blood.

For these receptors, no antigen is known. MiXCR, applied by TCRdb to the 5' RACE reads, yields one record per CDR3 protein. The data show under 950,000 distinct CDR3 sequences, around 20% seen once. Sample: blood, either unsorted or a sorted T cell fraction (not recorded which). These receptor sequences come from a male donor with ankylosing spondylitis.

With regard to this clonotype: Because the CDR3 is missing its conserved closing phenylalanine or tryptophan, this is likely a read error. The CDR3 loop reads CASSPDRGVSPLHS. CDR3 DNA: TGCGCCAGCAGCCCGGACAGGGGGGTCTCACCCCTCCACTCT. V is TRBV5-1 and J is TRBJ1-6, with TRBD1 matching 10 bases. J lost 10 bases, V lost 4 bases, and 5 bases had no gene match. This CDR3 is built from 14 residues. Germline-derived CDR1 and CDR2 are SGHRS and YFSETQ.

A few counts support this clonotype. This chain joins TRBV4-3 and TRBJ2-3; D might be TRBD2 (6 bases). Germline V lookup: CDR1 LGHNA, CDR2 YSLEER. CDR3 length: 17 amino acids. V lost 1 base and J lost 0, with 14 bases in between. The CDR3 is CASSQGSGYTSTDTQYF. For the CDR3, the DNA is TGCGCCAGCAGCCAAGGTAGCGGCTACACTAGCACAGATACGCAGTATTTT.

This clonotype was counted only a few times. The chain employs TRBV10-3 and TRBJ1-5; D call uncertain. Trimming left V 6 bases short and J 4 bases short, with 13 bases between. CDR3 length equals 14 residues. From germline, CDR1 is ENHRY and CDR2 SYGVKD. CDR3 in amino acids: CAISPGPGNQPQHF. CDR3 nucleotide sequence: TGTGCCATCAGCCCGGGTCCAGGTAATCAGCCCCAGCATTTT.

The chain links TRBV5-1 to TRBJ2-1, with 9 bases lining up with TRBD2. Germline lookup yields CDR1 SGHRS and CDR2 YFSETQ. CDR3 length: 15 amino acids. J gave up 3 bases and V 5 bases, and 6 bases lay outside the gene matches. DNA of the CDR3: TGCGCCAGCAGGTGGGCTAGCGGGGTCTACAATGAGCAGTTCTTC. It codes for CASRWASGVYNEQFF.

In its sample, this clonotype was seen a few times. V is TRBV20-1 and J is TRBJ1-2; perhaps TRBD1 as D (5 bases). The V and J ends lost 0 bases and 4 bases respectively, with 9 bases between them. Germline assignment: CDR1 DFQATT and CDR2 SNEGSKA (reference sequence). The CDR3 totals 13 residues. The CDR3 is CSARDRDTYGYTF. Written as DNA, the CDR3 is TGCAGTGCTAGAGACAGGGATACCTATGGCTACACCTTC.

Only a few counts were recorded for this clonotype. The chain couples TRBV12-3 or TRBV12-4 to TRBJ2-7; 9 nucleotides match TRBD1. The CDR3 loop spans 15 amino acids. Trimming took 6 bases from V and 6 from J; bases not matched to a gene: 12. The CDR3 nucleotides read TGTGCCAGCAGCTCCCCCGGGACAGGGATTACCGAGCAGTACTTC. Translation gives CASSSPGTGITEQYF.

This clonotype was picked up a small number of times. The J gene is TRBJ2-2, the V gene TRBV29-1; D is possibly TRBD2 (5 bases). Germline assignment: CDR1 SQVTM and CDR2 ANQGSEA. Trimming left V 5 bases short and J 7 bases short, with 11 bases between. The CDR3 sequence is 12 residues long. The DNA of the CDR3 is TGCAGCGTTTTGGACTGGGTCGGGGAGCTGTTTTTT. Residues: CSVLDWVGELFF.

The chain couples TRBV14 to TRBJ2-7; 8 positions agree with TRBD1. Germline trimming cut 4 bases from V and 7 bases from J; bases unmatched to any gene: 12. This CDR3 has 15 residues. Germline V gene sequence: CDR1 SGHDN, CDR2 FVKESK. CDR3 sequence reads: CASSPWGQAQGEQYF. In DNA form, the CDR3 reads TGTGCCAGCAGCCCCTGGGGACAGGCTCAAGGGGAGCAGTACTTC.

This clonotype was counted a few times. The V call is TRBV14, the J call TRBJ2-1; 13 positions agree with TRBD2. V shed 4 bases and J 15 bases; nucleotides not matched to a gene: 15. CDR1 and CDR2 (germline): SGHDN, FVKESK. CDR3 length equals 16 residues. CDR3 residues: CASSPRRGLAGDHLFF. Here the CDR3 DNA reads TGTGCCAGCAGCCCGAGAAGAGGACTAGCGGGAGACCACCTGTTCTTC.

This clonotype was seen a few times. The rearrangement joins TRBV11-2 to TRBJ1-3; D possibly corresponds to TRBD1 (5 bases). The germline V gene encodes CDR1 SGHAT and CDR2 FQNNGV. CDR3 length: 17 residues. V was shortened by 0 bases and J by 6 bases, with 18 bases between the two germline ends. The CDR3 is CASSLEVGRATENTIYF. As DNA, the CDR3 is TGTGCCAGCAGCTTAGAGGTGGGGCGGGCGACGGAAAACACCATATATTTT. Full variable domain (remainder filled in from reference TRBV11-2 and TRBJ1-3): EAGVAQSPRYKIIEKRQSVAFWCNPISGHATLYWYQQILGQGPKLLIQFQNNGVVDDSQLPKDRFSAERLKGVDSTLKIQPAKLEDSAVYLCASSLEVGRATENTIYFGEGSWLTVV.

The genes are TRBV20-1 and TRBJ2-3; 11 bases are a match to TRBD2. The length of the CDR3 is 16 residues. Germline lookup yields CDR1 DFQATT and CDR2 SNEGSKA (reference sequence). V gave up 5 bases and J gave up 2 bases; unmatched junction bases: 9. Written as DNA, the CDR3 is TGCAGTGCTTCCACCCGACTAGCGGGGTACACAGATACGCAGTATTTT. Translation gives CSASTRLAGYTDTQYF.

This chain links TRBV12-3 or TRBV12-4 with TRBJ2-7; D gene unclear. The CDR3 is 12 amino acids. Trimming took off 3 bases at V and 2 bases at J, with 5 bases between the two ends. In nucleotides, the CDR3 is TGTGCCAGCAGTTTCATCACCTACGAGCAGTACTTC. Protein product: CASSFITYEQYF.

The chain combines TRBV18 with TRBJ2-7; the D gene could be TRBD1 or TRBD2 (6 bases each). The CDR3 runs to 14 residues. Germline CDR1 KGHSH, CDR2 LQKENI. V was clipped by 3 bases and J by 2 bases, with 11 bases between them. The CDR3 spells CASSPGGSAYEQYF. In DNA form, the CDR3 reads TGTGCCAGCTCACCGGGGGGCAGCGCCTACGAGCAGTACTTC.

The rearrangement links TRBV7-3 to TRBJ2-2; perhaps TRBD2 as D (6 bases). The CDR3 is 16 residues long. Trimming left V 0 bases short and J 7 bases short, with 15 bases between. Germline lookup yields CDR1 SGHTA and CDR2 FQGTGA. The CDR3, as DNA: TGTGCCAGCAGCTTAACGCCCTCGGGAGTGGGCGGGGAGCTGTTTTTT. Encoded protein: CASSLTPSGVGGELFF. The whole variable domain, remainder taken from reference TRBV7-3 and TRBJ2-2, is GAGVSQTPSNKVTEKGKYVELRCDPISGHTALYWYRQSLGQGPEFLIYFQGTGAADDSGLPNDRFFAVRPEGSVSTLKIQRTERGDSAVYLCASSLTPSGVGGELFFGEGSRLTVL.

This chain connects TRBV29-1 to TRBJ2-2, with TRBD1 identical over 10 bases. Germline V gene lookup returns CDR1 SQVTM and CDR2 ANQGSEA. The CDR3 contains 16 residues. The junction had 10 bases not matched to a gene; V was cut back by 6 bases and J by 3 bases. CDR3 in amino acids: CSVGWGTGDYTGELFF. The CDR3 DNA sequence: TGCAGCGTGGGCTGGGGGACAGGGGATTACACCGGGGAGCTGTTTTTT.

This clonotype was counted at least ten times. The J gene is TRBJ1-2, the V gene TRBV2; no firm D call. CDR3 size: 13 residues. V was clipped by 5 bases and J by 8 bases, with 15 bases between them. The germline gives CDR1 SNHLY, CDR2 FYNNEI. The CDR3 nucleotides read TGTGCCAGCAGTCCCCGAGGCAGGAGCGGCTACACCTTC. This encodes CASSPRGRSGYTF.